The 2 T cell receptor beta chains in this list originate from one sample, sequenced in a study of blood T cell repertoires in COVID-19. Sequencing used immunoSEQ multiplex PCR; TCRdb keeps in-frame clones, though not all of them. The sample shows hundreds of thousands of clones, roughly 90% of them seen only once. Specimen: peripheral blood. These receptors all come from a woman in her twenties or thirties with COVID-19, enrolled during active disease.

The CDR3 sequence: CASSPGLAGVRNTQYF. CDR3 bases: TGTGCCAGCTCACCGGGACTAGCGGGGGTCCGGAATACGCAGTATTTT. The rearrangement links TRBV18 to TRBJ2-3; 14 bases map to TRBD2. The length of the CDR3 is 16 residues. V gave up 3 bases and J gave up 7 bases; unmatched junction bases: 6. The V gene's germline CDR1 is KGHSH and CDR2 LQKENI.

The rearrangement joins TRBV6-5 to TRBJ2-7; perhaps TRBD2 as D (6 bases). The germline CDR1 and CDR2 sequences are MNHEY and SVGAGI. Trimming removed 6 bases at V and 3 bases at J, with 12 bases between. The CDR3 sequence is 13 residues long. The DNA for the CDR3 is TGTGCCAGCAGCCCCGGGACTTACTACGAGCAGTACTTC. This codes for CASSPGTYYEQYF.